A selection of T cell receptor beta chains follows, all from one sample in a study of blood T cell repertoires in COVID-19. Here immunoSEQ multiplex PCR was the method, and the copy in TCRdb shows in-frame clones only, minus some. The table includes fewer than 65,000 clones, over 65% detected once. What was sequenced was peripheral blood. These receptors came from a human donor in a cohort sampled during active COVID-19. The CDR3 runs from the conserved cysteine through the conserved F or W. D genes are given only for firm matches. Not every row has a clone size; where given, it reads once, few, many or a size class.

>NA|TRBJ1-2|TRBV25-1|NA
CASTLGGTNYGYTF
TGTGCCAGCACCCTGGGCGGGACTAACTATGGCTACACCTTC
>NA|TRBJ1-5|TRBV6-5|NA
CASSYGGRGNQPQHF
TGTGCCAGCAGTTACGGAGGTAGGGGCAATCAGCCCCAGCATTTT
>TRBD1|TRBJ2-5|TRBV4-2|NA
CASSLGQGQETQYF
TGTGCCAGCAGCCTCGGACAGGGCCAAGAGACCCAGTACTTC
>NA|TRBJ2-3|TRBV10-3|NA
CAISDGGSGTDTQYF
TGTGCCATCAGTGACGGGGGTTCAGGCACAGATACGCAGTATTTT
>TRBD1|TRBJ1-2|TRBV5-1|NA
CASSWGIGTGEYGYTF
TGCGCCAGCAGCTGGGGGATCGGGACAGGGGAATATGGCTACACCTTC
>TRBD1|TRBJ2-7|TRBV6-5|NA
CASSSPTGGSYEQYF
TGTGCCAGCAGTTCTCCCACAGGGGGCTCATACGAGCAGTACTTC
>NA|TRBJ1-3|TRBV9|NA
CASSVEGQNVNTIYF
TGTGCCAGCAGCGTAGAAGGACAGAACGTAAACACCATATATTTT
>NA|TRBJ1-5|TRBV15|NA
CATSRDPTPDQPQHF
TGTGCCACCAGCAGAGACCCCACTCCGGATCAGCCCCAGCATTTT
>TRBD2|TRBJ2-2|TRBV30|few
CAWSSGLAGGPLGTGELFF
TGTGCCTGGAGTTCTGGACTAGCGGGGGGGCCGTTAGGAACCGGGGAGCTGTTTTTT
>NA|TRBJ1-2|TRBV6-1|NA
CASSEAGRTNYGYTF
TGTGCCAGCAGTGAAGCGGGCAGGACTAACTATGGCTACACCTTC
>NA|TRBJ1-3|TRBV19|NA
CASSTGQPLYSGNTIYF
TGTGCCAGTAGTACCGGACAGCCGCTCTACTCTGGAAACACCATATATTTT
>NA|TRBJ1-1|TRBV5-4|NA
CASSTQVNKTEAFF
TGTGCCAGCAGCACACAGGTGAACAAGACTGAAGCTTTCTTT
>NA|TRBJ2-1|TRBV10-3|NA
CAISESGGLASTNEQFF
TGTGCCATCAGTGAGTCGGGTGGGCTAGCGAGTACCAATGAGCAGTTCTTC
>NA|TRBJ2-1|TRBV30|few
CAWSSRLSSYNEQFF
TGTGCCTGGAGTTCCAGGTTGAGCTCCTACAATGAGCAGTTCTTC
>NA|TRBJ1-1|TRBV6-6|NA
CASKVRGNTEAFF
TGTGCCAGCAAGGTGAGAGGAAACACTGAAGCTTTCTTT
>TRBD1|TRBJ1-4|TRBV14|NA
CASSHGTGIEKLFF
TGTGCCAGCAGCCACGGGACAGGGATAGAAAAACTGTTTTTT
>TRBD2|TRBJ2-7|TRBV6-5|few
CASSYQRTSRAEQYF
TGTGCCAGCAGTTACCAGAGGACTAGCCGAGCCGAGCAGTACTTC
>TRBD1|TRBJ1-1|TRBV3-1/TRBV3-2|NA
CASSQNPGQVNTEAFF
TGTGCCAGCAGCCAAAACCCGGGACAGGTGAACACTGAAGCTTTCTTT
>TRBD2|TRBJ2-7|TRBV19|NA
CATRLAALGEQYF
TGTGCCACCAGACTAGCTGCTCTGGGAGAGCAGTACTTC
>NA|TRBJ1-1|TRBV2|NA
CASSPLTVNTEAFF
TGTGCCAGCAGTCCCCTGACAGTGAACACTGAAGCTTTCTTT
>TRBD2|TRBJ2-2|TRBV5-3|NA
CARSLRTSLTPPNTGELFF
TGTGCCAGAAGCCTGCGGACTAGCTTAACCCCCCCGAACACCGGGGAGCTGTTTTTT
>NA|TRBJ1-2|TRBV5-4|NA
CANSFSHSFTNYGYTF
TGTGCCAACAGCTTTAGTCACAGCTTTACTAACTATGGCTACACCTTC